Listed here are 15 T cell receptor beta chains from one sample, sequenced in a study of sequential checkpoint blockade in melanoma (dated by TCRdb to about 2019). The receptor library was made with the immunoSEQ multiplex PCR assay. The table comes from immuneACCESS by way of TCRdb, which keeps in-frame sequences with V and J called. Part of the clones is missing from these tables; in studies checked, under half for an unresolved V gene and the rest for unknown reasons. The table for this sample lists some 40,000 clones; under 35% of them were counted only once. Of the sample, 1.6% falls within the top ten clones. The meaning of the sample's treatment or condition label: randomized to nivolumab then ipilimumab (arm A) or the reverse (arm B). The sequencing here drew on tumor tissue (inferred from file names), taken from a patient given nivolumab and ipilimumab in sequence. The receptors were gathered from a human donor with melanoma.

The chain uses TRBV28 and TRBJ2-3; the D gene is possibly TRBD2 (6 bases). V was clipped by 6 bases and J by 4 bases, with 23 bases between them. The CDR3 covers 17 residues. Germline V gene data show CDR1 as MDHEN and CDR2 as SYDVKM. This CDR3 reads CASSPRGKGILADTQYF. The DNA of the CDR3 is TGTGCCAGCAGCCCCCGGGGGAAGGGGATTTTGGCAGATACGCAGTATTTT.

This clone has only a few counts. CDR3 nucleotides: TGTGCCAGCACCCGGGGGCCGGCGGACACTGAAGCTTTCTTT. The encoded protein is CASTRGPADTEAFF. The V call is TRBV6-8, the J call TRBJ1-1, with a weak D call TRBD1 (6 bases). Trimming removed 7 bases at V and 3 bases at J, with 15 bases between. CDR3 size: 14 residues. Looked up from germline, CDR1 is MNHGY and CDR2 is SAAAGT.

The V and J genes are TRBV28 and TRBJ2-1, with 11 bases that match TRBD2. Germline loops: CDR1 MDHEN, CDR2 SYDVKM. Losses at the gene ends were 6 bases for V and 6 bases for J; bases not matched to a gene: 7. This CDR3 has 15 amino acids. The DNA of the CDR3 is TGTGCCAGCAGCCTAGCGGGGGGCAACGCCAATGAGCAGTTCTTC. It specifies CASSLAGGNANEQFF.

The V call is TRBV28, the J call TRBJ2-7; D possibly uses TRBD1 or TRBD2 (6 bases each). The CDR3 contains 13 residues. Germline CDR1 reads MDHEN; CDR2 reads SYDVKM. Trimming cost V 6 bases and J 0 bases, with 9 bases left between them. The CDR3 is CASSGGASYEQYF. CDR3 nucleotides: TGTGCCAGCAGCGGGGGCGCCTCCTACGAGCAGTACTTC.

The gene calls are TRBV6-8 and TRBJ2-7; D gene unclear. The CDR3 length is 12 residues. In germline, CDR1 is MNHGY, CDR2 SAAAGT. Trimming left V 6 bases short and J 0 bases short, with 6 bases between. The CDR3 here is CASRGPSYEQYF. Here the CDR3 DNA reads TGTGCCAGCAGGGGTCCCTCCTACGAGCAGTACTTC.

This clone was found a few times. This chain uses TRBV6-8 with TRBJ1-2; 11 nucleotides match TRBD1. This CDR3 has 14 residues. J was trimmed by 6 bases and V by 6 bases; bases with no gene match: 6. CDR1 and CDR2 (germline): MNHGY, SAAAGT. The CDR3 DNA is TGTGCCAGCAGGAACGAGGGACAGGGGGATGGCTACACCTTC. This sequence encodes CASRNEGQGDGYTF.

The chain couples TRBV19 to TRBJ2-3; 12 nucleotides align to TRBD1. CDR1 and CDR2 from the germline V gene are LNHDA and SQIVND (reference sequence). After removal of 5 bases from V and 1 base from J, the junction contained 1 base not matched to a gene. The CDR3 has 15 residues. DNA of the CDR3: TGTGCCAGTAGTGGGGACAGGGGGCGCACAGATACGCAGTATTTT. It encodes CASSGDRGRTDTQYF.

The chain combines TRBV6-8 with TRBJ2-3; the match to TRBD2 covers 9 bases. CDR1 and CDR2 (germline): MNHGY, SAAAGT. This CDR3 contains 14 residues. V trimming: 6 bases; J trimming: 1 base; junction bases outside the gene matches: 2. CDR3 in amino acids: CASRIAGGTDTQYF. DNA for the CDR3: TGTGCCAGCAGGATAGCGGGGGGCACAGATACGCAGTATTTT.

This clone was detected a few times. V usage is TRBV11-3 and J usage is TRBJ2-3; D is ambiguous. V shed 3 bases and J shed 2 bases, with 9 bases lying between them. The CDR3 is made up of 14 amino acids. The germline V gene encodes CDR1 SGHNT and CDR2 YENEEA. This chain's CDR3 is CASSFLGVTDTQYF. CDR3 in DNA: TGTGCCAGCAGCTTTCTAGGAGTCACAGATACGCAGTATTTT.

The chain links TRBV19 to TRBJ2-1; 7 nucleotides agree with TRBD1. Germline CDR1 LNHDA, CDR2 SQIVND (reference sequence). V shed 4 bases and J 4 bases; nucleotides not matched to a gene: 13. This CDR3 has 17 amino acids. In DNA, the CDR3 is TGTGCCAGTAGTAGAACAAAACCGGGACAGCATTACAATGAGCAGTTCTTC. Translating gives CASSRTKPGQHYNEQFF.

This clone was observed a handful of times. CDR3: CAWGSSGGSTDTQYF. Here the CDR3 DNA reads TGTGCCTGGGGATCTAGCGGGGGAAGCACAGATACGCAGTATTTT. The chain has TRBV30 and TRBJ2-3, with 10 bases lining up with TRBD2. Trimming took 5 bases from V and 0 from J; bases not matched to a gene: 5. The length of the CDR3 is 15 residues. From germline, CDR1 is GTSNPN and CDR2 SVGIG (reference sequence).

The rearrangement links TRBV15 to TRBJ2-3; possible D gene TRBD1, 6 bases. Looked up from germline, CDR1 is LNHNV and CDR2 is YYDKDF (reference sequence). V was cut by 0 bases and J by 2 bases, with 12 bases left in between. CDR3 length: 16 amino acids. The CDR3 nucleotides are TGTGCCACCAGCAGAGATCAGGACAGCTTCACAGATACGCAGTATTTT. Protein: CATSRDQDSFTDTQYF.

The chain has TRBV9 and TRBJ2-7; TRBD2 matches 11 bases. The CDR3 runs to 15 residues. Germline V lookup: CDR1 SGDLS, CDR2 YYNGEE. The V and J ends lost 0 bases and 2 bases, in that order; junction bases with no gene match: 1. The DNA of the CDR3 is TGTGCCAGCAGCGTAGGTAGCGGGGGGGCCTACGAGCAGTACTTC. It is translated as CASSVGSGGAYEQYF.

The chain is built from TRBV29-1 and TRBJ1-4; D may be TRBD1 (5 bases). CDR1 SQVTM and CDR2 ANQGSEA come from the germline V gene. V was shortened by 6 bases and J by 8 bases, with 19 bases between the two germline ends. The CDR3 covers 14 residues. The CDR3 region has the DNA TGCAGCGTCTACCAAGGGGCCCTTGGGGAAAAACTGTTTTTT. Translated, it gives CSVYQGALGEKLFF.

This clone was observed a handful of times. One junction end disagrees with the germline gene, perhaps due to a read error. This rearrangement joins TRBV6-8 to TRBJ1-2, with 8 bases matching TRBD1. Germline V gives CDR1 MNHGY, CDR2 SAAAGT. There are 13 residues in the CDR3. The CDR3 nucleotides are TGTGCCATCAGTGCCGACAGGGGATATGGCTACACCTTC. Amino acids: CAISADRGYGYTF.